The rows below give T cell receptor beta chains drawn from one sample of a study of beta chain features in type 1 diabetes. TCRdb's table, derived via immunoSEQ multiplex PCR, lists solely in-frame clones and lacks some. Altogether 350,000 to 450,000 clones are present, approximately 15% being singletons, with the ten largest covering approximately 0.038%. Sequencing was performed on naive CD4+ T cells from blood. The receptor source for this set is a young man in good health. CDR3s include the opening cysteine and the closing phenylalanine or tryptophan. The D gene is left open where the match is weak. Not all rows give a size; the values are once, few, many and, for expanded clones, a class.

d_call: -
clone_size: few
j_call: TRBJ2-3
v_call: TRBV29-1
cdr3_nt: TGCAGCGTTGAACTCCTAGCAGCTCGTCCAGATACGCAGTATTTT
cdr3_aa: CSVELLAARPDTQYF

d_call: TRBD2
clone_size: few
j_call: TRBJ2-3
v_call: TRBV4-3
cdr3_nt: TGCGCCAGCAGCCAAGCGCGGACTAGCGGGAAAACAGATACGCAGTATTTT
cdr3_aa: CASSQARTSGKTDTQYF

d_call: TRBD2
clone_size: -
j_call: TRBJ2-3
v_call: TRBV10-3
cdr3_nt: TGTGCCATCAGTGAGTCGAAGGGGCTAGCGGGGTTGACAGATACGCAGTATTTT
cdr3_aa: CAISESKGLAGLTDTQYF

d_call: TRBD1
clone_size: few
j_call: TRBJ2-5
v_call: TRBV14
cdr3_nt: TGTGCCAGCAGCCAACCCGGGACAGCGGTGAGAGAGACCCAGTACTTC
cdr3_aa: CASSQPGTAVRETQYF

d_call: -
clone_size: few
j_call: TRBJ2-3
v_call: TRBV7-9
cdr3_nt: TGTGCCAGCAGCTTAAACAGGGGACTTCGGGCAGATACGCAGTATTTT
cdr3_aa: CASSLNRGLRADTQYF

d_call: TRBD2
clone_size: few
j_call: TRBJ2-1
v_call: TRBV2
cdr3_nt: TGTGCCAGCAGTGGGCCCCCGGGACTACCCTACAATGAGCAGTTCTTC
cdr3_aa: CASSGPPGLPYNEQFF

d_call: TRBD2
clone_size: few
j_call: TRBJ2-1
v_call: TRBV7-6
cdr3_nt: TGTGCCAGCAGCTTATTACAGCGGGAGGTGGCCAATGAGCAGTTCTTC
cdr3_aa: CASSLLQREVANEQFF

d_call: -
clone_size: few
j_call: TRBJ1-1
v_call: TRBV30
cdr3_nt: TGTGCCTGGATGCGGCAGAGTAACACTGAAGCTTTCTTT
cdr3_aa: CAWMRQSNTEAFF

d_call: -
clone_size: few
j_call: TRBJ2-6
v_call: TRBV5-4
cdr3_nt: TGTGCCAGCAGCCGTTGGGTCTCTGGGGCCAACGTCCTGACTTTC
cdr3_aa: CASSRWVSGANVLTF

d_call: TRBD1
clone_size: -
j_call: TRBJ2-7
v_call: TRBV29-1
cdr3_nt: TGCAGCGTACCGGGACAGGGGAGTTACGAGCAGTACTTC
cdr3_aa: CSVPGQGSYEQYF

d_call: -
clone_size: few
j_call: TRBJ2-1
v_call: TRBV6-1
cdr3_nt: TGTGCCAGCTCCGAGAGCAGCTCCTACAATGAGCAGTTCTTC
cdr3_aa: CASSESSSYNEQFF

d_call: TRBD2
clone_size: -
j_call: TRBJ2-1
v_call: TRBV7-2
cdr3_nt: TGTGCCAGCAGCTTTCCGGGGGGAATTCAGTTCTTC
cdr3_aa: CASSFPGGIQFF

d_call: TRBD1
clone_size: -
j_call: TRBJ2-1
v_call: TRBV29-1
cdr3_nt: TGCAGCGTCCGACAGGGGGGCAATGAGCAGTTCTTC
cdr3_aa: CSVRQGGNEQFF

d_call: -
clone_size: -
j_call: TRBJ2-2
v_call: TRBV10-3
cdr3_nt: TGTGCCATCAGTGAGGGAACCGGGGAGCTGTTTTTT
cdr3_aa: CAISEGTGELFF

d_call: -
clone_size: -
j_call: TRBJ2-3
v_call: TRBV7-9
cdr3_nt: TGTGCCAGCAGCTTAGAGGATGATACGCAGTATTTT
cdr3_aa: CASSLEDDTQYF

d_call: TRBD2
clone_size: many
j_call: TRBJ2-3
v_call: TRBV29-1
cdr3_nt: TGCAGCGTTGGCCGTAGCGGGAGCTACACAGATACGCAGTATTTT
cdr3_aa: CSVGRSGSYTDTQYF

d_call: -
clone_size: -
j_call: TRBJ1-2
v_call: TRBV7-9
cdr3_nt: TGTGCCAGCAGCCCGAGAGACAGAGCTAACTATGGCTACACCTTC
cdr3_aa: CASSPRDRANYGYTF

d_call: TRBD2
clone_size: few
j_call: TRBJ2-1
v_call: TRBV4-1
cdr3_nt: TGCGCCAGCAGCCAAGCTAGGGGAGAGCGGGGCTACAATGAGCAGTTCTTC
cdr3_aa: CASSQARGERGYNEQFF

d_call: TRBD2
clone_size: -
j_call: TRBJ2-5
v_call: TRBV9
cdr3_nt: TGTGCCAGCAGCGTAGTTTTAGCGGGAGATCTAGAGACCCAGTACTTC
cdr3_aa: CASSVVLAGDLETQYF

d_call: -
clone_size: -
j_call: TRBJ1-1
v_call: TRBV5-1
cdr3_nt: TGCGCCAGCAGCTTGGTTTTCAGGGGTATCACTGAAGCTTTCTTT
cdr3_aa: CASSLVFRGITEAFF

d_call: -
clone_size: few
j_call: TRBJ2-3
v_call: TRBV7-3
cdr3_nt: TGTGCCAGCAGCCGAGGGACTTCCACAGATACGCAGTATTTT
cdr3_aa: CASSRGTSTDTQYF

d_call: TRBD1
clone_size: few
j_call: TRBJ1-5
v_call: TRBV6-5
cdr3_nt: TGTGCCAGCAGTCCGGGACAGGGGTATTATCAGCCCCAGCATTTT
cdr3_aa: CASSPGQGYYQPQHF

d_call: TRBD2
clone_size: -
j_call: TRBJ2-2
v_call: TRBV7-9
cdr3_nt: TGTGCCAGCAGTCCTCGACTAGCGGGAGAGGGGGAGCTGTTTTTT
cdr3_aa: CASSPRLAGEGELFF

d_call: TRBD1
clone_size: -
j_call: TRBJ2-2
v_call: TRBV7-9
cdr3_nt: TGTGCCAGCAGCCCGAGAGGGACAGGGCGGACAGCCGGGGAGCTGTTTTTT
cdr3_aa: CASSPRGTGRTAGELFF

d_call: TRBD1
clone_size: -
j_call: TRBJ1-1
v_call: TRBV7-2
cdr3_nt: TGTGCCAGCAGTCTCAGGGGGAGGGACACTGAAGCTTTCTTT
cdr3_aa: CASSLRGRDTEAFF

d_call: TRBD1
clone_size: -
j_call: TRBJ1-2
v_call: TRBV25-1
cdr3_nt: TGTGCCAGCAGCCCGACAGGGAACTATGGCTACACCTTC
cdr3_aa: CASSPTGNYGYTF

d_call: -
clone_size: few
j_call: TRBJ2-5
v_call: TRBV19
cdr3_nt: TGTGCCAGTAGTATTGTGCTATCGCCGAAAGAGACCCAGTACTTC
cdr3_aa: CASSIVLSPKETQYF

d_call: -
clone_size: -
j_call: TRBJ2-2
v_call: TRBV5-1
cdr3_nt: TGCGCCAGCAGCCTGAAGGGCCCGGCCGGGGAGCTGTTTTTT
cdr3_aa: CASSLKGPAGELFF

d_call: -
clone_size: -
j_call: TRBJ2-3
v_call: TRBV7-2
cdr3_nt: TGTGCCAGCAGTCCGACCACAGATACGCAGTATTTT
cdr3_aa: CASSPTTDTQYF

d_call: -
clone_size: -
j_call: TRBJ1-2
v_call: TRBV7-2
cdr3_nt: TGTGCCAGCAGCCCCCGACATCGAGATGGCTACACCTTC
cdr3_aa: CASSPRHRDGYTF

d_call: TRBD1
clone_size: few
j_call: TRBJ1-2
v_call: TRBV6-5
cdr3_nt: TGTGCCAGCAGCCGAACACAGACAGGGTATGGCTACACCTTC
cdr3_aa: CASSRTQTGYGYTF

d_call: TRBD2
clone_size: -
j_call: TRBJ2-3
v_call: TRBV7-8
cdr3_nt: TGTGCCAGCAGCTCTCTCTTAACTCGGGAGGGCGAGTCGGATACGCAGTATTTT
cdr3_aa: CASSSLLTREGESDTQYF

d_call: -
clone_size: few
j_call: TRBJ1-6
v_call: TRBV7-6
cdr3_nt: TGTGCCAGCAGCTTAGACCTGACGGGTAATTCACCCCTCCACTTT
cdr3_aa: CASSLDLTGNSPLHF

d_call: -
clone_size: -
j_call: TRBJ2-7
v_call: TRBV19
cdr3_nt: TGTGCCAGTAGTTTGGTCGGCCTACGCGAGCAGTACTTC
cdr3_aa: CASSLVGLREQYF

d_call: TRBD2
clone_size: -
j_call: TRBJ2-1
v_call: TRBV18
cdr3_nt: TGTGCCAGCTCACTTCTCGGGACTAGCGGGGTGAGCTCCTACAATGAGCAGTTCTTC
cdr3_aa: CASSLLGTSGVSSYNEQFF

d_call: -
clone_size: few
j_call: TRBJ1-1
v_call: TRBV7-9
cdr3_nt: TGTGCCAGCAGCTCGACAGTGAACACTGAAGCTTTCTTT
cdr3_aa: CASSSTVNTEAFF

d_call: -
clone_size: -
j_call: TRBJ1-1
v_call: TRBV19
cdr3_nt: TGTGCCAGTAGTGCTAGGATGAACACTGAAGCTTTCTTT
cdr3_aa: CASSARMNTEAFF

d_call: -
clone_size: -
j_call: TRBJ2-5
v_call: TRBV5-6
cdr3_nt: TGTGCCAGCAGCTTGGCGCGGGCAATGGAGACCCAGTACTTC
cdr3_aa: CASSLARAMETQYF

d_call: -
clone_size: -
j_call: TRBJ2-5
v_call: TRBV30
cdr3_nt: TGTGCCTGGGGACAGAGACAAGAGACCCAGTACTTC
cdr3_aa: CAWGQRQETQYF

d_call: -
clone_size: few
j_call: TRBJ1-5
v_call: TRBV30
cdr3_nt: TGTGCCTGGTCTAGTCAGGTCCAGGGGCCCCAGCATTTT
cdr3_aa: CAWSSQVQGPQHF

d_call: -
clone_size: few
j_call: TRBJ1-1
v_call: TRBV7-6
cdr3_nt: TGTGCCAGCAGCTTAAGTGGGGCGTTAGGGCACGCTTTCTTT
cdr3_aa: CASSLSGALGHAFF

d_call: -
clone_size: -
j_call: TRBJ2-5
v_call: TRBV29-1
cdr3_nt: TGCAGCGTTGTTGTTAGTGCAGAGACCCAGTACTTC
cdr3_aa: CSVVVSAETQYF

d_call: -
clone_size: few
j_call: TRBJ2-1
v_call: TRBV27
cdr3_nt: TGTGCCAGCAGTTATTCCCCGCACAATGAGCAGTTCTTC
cdr3_aa: CASSYSPHNEQFF